The rows below give T cell receptor beta chains drawn from one sample of a study of blood T cell repertoires in COVID-19. Profiled with immunoSEQ multiplex PCR; TCRdb holds only in-frame clones, not every one. The top ten clones hold under 8.5% of a sample with a few hundred thousand clones, approximately 86% of them seen once. The specimen sequenced was peripheral blood. The receptors stem from a woman aged 60-75 years with COVID-19, enrolled during active disease. Each CDR3 is given with its conserved first and last residue. Fields, in order: V gene, CDR3 protein.

>TRBV5-4
CASSFGGGQNNQPQHF
>TRBV6-5
CASSVQGFGTEAFF
>TRBV7-9
CASSFGQNNSPLHF
>TRBV3-1/TRBV3-2
CASSIRGQGYTF
>TRBV25-1
CASSVGDRGLRTQYF
>TRBV10-3
CAISEAGTGRTGELFF
>TRBV6-5
CASSLTGAFNSPLHF
>TRBV7-3
CASSLIGTGVLDGYTF
>TRBV6-5
CASRTGEENTEAFF
>TRBV2
CASSGASGVLTDTQYF
>TRBV3-1/TRBV3-2
CASSLRGGSGNTIYF
>TRBV7-3
CASSAGLGSYNEQFF
>TRBV11-2
CASSLGQGRTGELFF
>TRBV28
CASSSGIWGEAFF
>TRBV5-6
CASSFGQGAVEQYF
>TRBV5-6
CASSSTGYQPQHF
>TRBV6-5
CASGHDYGYTF
>TRBV6-5
CASRPGTFYEQYF
>TRBV7-8
CASSPPDKDYGYTF
>TRBV7-8
CASGTSGLKGTDTQYF
>TRBV18
CASSPPTGGYEQYF
>TRBV7-2
CASRDRVAYGYTF
>TRBV5-1
CASTPENGGSNEKLFF
>TRBV2
CASSEVSRGVGAKNIQYF
>TRBV20-1
CSARSRTEAFF
>TRBV6-5
CATTDRGYEQYF
>TRBV7-6
CASSLDLQGSGGYTF
>TRBV4-2
CASSQDRSTGISYEQYF
>TRBV9
CASSPSREKGYGYTF
>TRBV5-1
CASSNPYRGAAYEQYF
>TRBV15
CATSSPSHPGGGSQETQYF
>TRBV5-4
CASTTGGAGTGELFF
>TRBV5-1
CASSLDRGLGTDTQYF
>TRBV11-3
CASSLMGRGDEQYF
>TRBV9
CASSPRWTGELFF
>TRBV5-1
CASSWGDREQETQYF
>TRBV5-6
CASSPFGQGEAFF
>TRBV3-1/TRBV3-2
CASSQGGQGGHTGELFF
>TRBV11-3
CASSQGLDSTEAFF
>TRBV27
CASSPNSGGSEAFF
>TRBV2
CASTNQGTYNSPLHF
>TRBV6-2/TRBV6-3
CASSTKQVNNEKLFF
>TRBV2
CASREQGVNGYTF
>TRBV10-1
CASSPGGSTEAFF
>TRBV27
CASSPRTGIHTDTQYF
>TRBV5-6
CASSPRRVLGAKNIQYF
>TRBV19
CASGSWTGSVTGELFF
>TRBV6-6
CASSYATGGTEAFF
>TRBV5-6
CASSATGRGGNQPQHF
>TRBV6-6
CASSPRASGGVYEQFF
>TRBV9
CASSIDTNYGYTF
>TRBV5-1
CASSQESSGGPNEQFF
>TRBV5-1
CASSTGTGPYEQYF